The rows below give T cell receptor beta chains drawn from one sample of a study of blood T cells in healthy people across ages. TCRdb processed the 5' RACE reads anew with MiXCR; each CDR3 protein has one entry. The data show more than 1,400,000 distinct CDR3 sequences, with approximately 40% seen just once and roughly 7.7% held by the top ten. Sequencing was carried out using blood. The receptors were gathered from a young woman in good health. CDR3s include the opening cysteine and the closing phenylalanine or tryptophan. D genes are given only for firm matches. Part of the rows lack a size; the others show once, few, many or a class for expanded clones.

>few|TRBV14|15|TRBJ2-3|TRBD2
TGTGCCAGCAGCCCCCGGACTAGCATAGGCGATACGCAGTATTTT
CASSPRTSIGDTQYF
>-|TRBV20-1|15|TRBJ2-1|TRBD2
TGCAGTGCGGTGGCTAGCGGCAGCAAAGGCAATGAGCAGTTCTTC
CSAVASGSKGNEQFF
>-|TRBV28|12|TRBJ2-3|-
TGTGCCAGCAGTTGGACTACAGATACGCAGTATTTT
CASSWTTDTQYF
>few|TRBV15|16|TRBJ2-1|TRBD2
TGTGCCACCAGCAGAGCGTATCTAGCGGGGGGCAATGAGCAGTTCTTC
CATSRAYLAGGNEQFF
>-|TRBV7-3|16|TRBJ2-2|-
TGTGCCAGCAGCTTAACTGTAGGAGCATACGCCGGGGAGCTGTTTTTT
CASSLTVGAYAGELFF
>-|TRBV27|15|TRBJ1-5|TRBD1
TGTGCCAGCAGGACAGGGGGCGCGGGGAATCAGCCCCAGCATTTT
CASRTGGAGNQPQHF
>-|TRBV3-1|15|TRBJ1-2|-
TGTGCCAGCAGCCTTGGGACTACGAGTAACTATGGCTACACCTTC
CASSLGTTSNYGYTF
>-|TRBV12-3/TRBV12-4|15|TRBJ2-5|-
TGTGCCAGCACTCCCGGAGGGACCACGGGGGAGACCCAGTACTTC
CASTPGGTTGETQYF
>-|TRBV20-1|13|TRBJ2-5|TRBD2
TGCAGTGCGGCCCTGGGGGGGAGTGAGACCCAGTACTTC
CSAALGGSETQYF
>-|TRBV29-1|13|TRBJ1-2|-
TGCAGCATCAGGGAGCGGGGAGCCTATGGCTACACCTTC
CSIRERGAYGYTF
>-|TRBV20-1|12|TRBJ1-1|-
TGCAGTGCTAGATCCGGGGACACTGAAGCTTTCTTT
CSARSGDTEAFF
>-|TRBV4-1|12|TRBJ2-5|-
TGCGCCAGCAGCGGGTATATTAATGAGCAGTACTTC
CASSGYINEQYF
>-|TRBV14|14|TRBJ2-2|-
TGTGCCAGCAGCCAAGGCGGGACGGGCGGGGAGCTGTTTTTT
CASSQGGTGGELFF
>-|TRBV7-2|17|TRBJ1-5|-
TGTGCCCGCAGCTTAGGACCTCCGGGGCTTGGCAATCAGCCCCAGCATTTT
CARSLGPPGLGNQPQHF
>-|TRBV21-1|9|TRBJ2-7|-
TGTCCCGGGACGGCCGAGCAGTACTTC
CPGTAEQYF
>-|TRBV6-6|15|TRBJ2-1|-
TGTGCCAGCAGTTACCCTACACGGGACCGCAATGAGCAGTTCTTC
CASSYPTRDRNEQFF
>-|TRBV7-8|17|TRBJ1-1|TRBD1
TGTGCCAGCAGTCAACCCGGTCAGGGGGCTTATAGGACTGAAGCTTTCTTT
CASSQPGQGAYRTEAFF
>-|TRBV20-1|15|TRBJ2-2|TRBD1
TGCAGTGCTAATAGGGGCAGGGGGCGCACCGGGGAGCTGTTTTTT
CSANRGRGRTGELFF
>-|TRBV2|16|TRBJ2-7|-
TGTGCCAGCAGTGAAAGGGCGGCAGGGGTCTTCTACGAGCAGTACTTC
CASSERAAGVFYEQYF
>-|TRBV20-1|16|TRBJ2-2|-
TGCAGTGCTAGACCCAGCTCGCGGGGCAGCACCGGGGAGCTGTTTTTT
CSARPSSRGSTGELFF
>few|TRBV20-1|19|TRBJ2-1|TRBD1
TGCAGTGCTAGGTCCCTACTAGAGGGGGCAATTCCCGCCTACAATGAGCAGTTCTTC
CSARSLLEGAIPAYNEQFF
>few|TRBV10-3|13|TRBJ1-4|-
TGTGCCTCGGCCCGGGGGCAGGGGGAAAAACTGTTTTTT
CASARGQGEKLFF
>-|TRBV7-8|19|TRBJ2-1|TRBD2
TGTGCCAGCAGCTTAGGGCGGCTAGCGGGGCCTACTAGAGGTCATGAGCAGTTCTTC
CASSLGRLAGPTRGHEQFF
>-|TRBV25-1|12|TRBJ1-1|-
TGTGCCAGCAGTGCTGGGCCAAATGAAGCTTTCTTT
CASSAGPNEAFF
>-|TRBV10-3|12|TRBJ1-1|-
TGTGCCATCAGCTCCGGGACGGTCGAAGCTTTCTTT
CAISSGTVEAFF
>-|TRBV4-1|14|TRBJ2-5|-
TGCGCCAGCAGCCAAGCTCCAGCCCAAGAGACCCAGTACTTC
CASSQAPAQETQYF
>-|TRBV20-1|14|TRBJ2-2|TRBD2
TGCAGTGCTACTAGCGGGAGCTTGGCCGGGGAGCTGTTTTTT
CSATSGSLAGELFF
>-|TRBV7-9|18|TRBJ2-3|-
TGTGCCAGCAGCTTAGCGTTTGGAACCCCGGCGGGCACAGATACGCAGTATTTT
CASSLAFGTPAGTDTQYF
>few|TRBV7-8|15|TRBJ2-7|TRBD1
TGTGCCAGCAGCTCTCCAGTGACAGGGGTATACGAGCAGTACTTC
CASSSPVTGVYEQYF
>few|TRBV6-2/TRBV6-3|14|TRBJ2-7|TRBD1
TGTGCCAGCACTCCTACAGGGGCTCGTTACGAGCAGTACTTC
CASTPTGARYEQYF
>-|TRBV7-8|16|TRBJ1-2|TRBD1
TGTGCCAGCAGCTTAGCGTTAGGGACAGGACACTATGGCTACACCTTC
CASSLALGTGHYGYTF
>-|TRBV6-5|14|TRBJ2-1|TRBD2
TGTGCACGGGGGGGCCAGGCCGAAGTCTATGAGCAGTTCTTC
CARGGQAEVYEQFF
>-|TRBV5-1|15|TRBJ1-2|-
TGCGCCAGCAGCTTGGCCTCTCAGGAGAACTATGGCTACACCTTC
CASSLASQENYGYTF
>-|TRBV3-1|13|TRBJ2-7|TRBD1
TGTGCCAGCAGCCTATTGGACAGGGCCGAGCAGTACTTC
CASSLLDRAEQYF
>-|TRBV20-1|15|TRBJ2-7|TRBD1
TGCAGTGCTAGAGTCCCGGGACAGGGTCCCTACGAGCAGTACTTC
CSARVPGQGPYEQYF
>many|TRBV10-3|16|TRBJ2-3|-
TGTGCCATCAGTGATTCCGGCGGGTCCCACGGTGGTACGCAGTATTTT
CAISDSGGSHGGTQYF
>-|TRBV21-1|17|TRBJ1-2|-
TGTGCCAGCAGCAGAGCCGGGACAGGGGTTTCCAACTATGGCTACACCTTC
CASSRAGTGVSNYGYTF
>-|TRBV6-5|18|TRBJ2-5|TRBD2
TGTGCCAGCAGTTTCCCACTCGGGACTAGCGGGAGTTCGGAGACCCAGTACTTC
CASSFPLGTSGSSETQYF
>once|TRBV5-1|16|TRBJ2-7|-
TGCGCCAGCAGCCGCTTCGGGCGGGCGGACTCCTACGAGCAGTACTTC
CASSRFGRADSYEQYF
>-|TRBV11-2|17|TRBJ2-5|TRBD2
TGTGCCAGCAGATCGACTAGCGGGAGGCCGGGGCAAGAGACCCAGTACTTC
CASRSTSGRPGQETQYF
>many|TRBV28|13|TRBJ2-3|-
TGTGCCAGCAGTTTAGAGGGACCAGATACGCAGTATTTT
CASSLEGPDTQYF
>few|TRBV6-5|17|TRBJ2-4|TRBD2
TGTGCCAGCAGTTACTCGAGGGCGGGAGGGTTCAAAAACATTCAGTACTTC
CASSYSRAGGFKNIQYF
>-|TRBV20-1|16|TRBJ1-5|-
TGCAGTGCTAGTCTCCTTTCGCGTTATAGCAATCAGCCCCAGCATTTT
CSASLLSRYSNQPQHF
>-|TRBV29-1|15|TRBJ2-1|TRBD1
TGCAGCGTTGAGCCAGGGGACAGGGGATACAATGAGCAGTTCTTC
CSVEPGDRGYNEQFF
>-|TRBV5-4|15|TRBJ2-3|-
TGTGCCAGCAGCTTGGGAGGCTTGGGCTACGATACGCAGTATTTT
CASSLGGLGYDTQYF
>few|TRBV27|16|TRBJ1-6|TRBD1
TGTGCCAGCACACTAGGACAGGGGGCGCGAAATTCACCCCTCCACTTT
CASTLGQGARNSPLHF
>-|TRBV20-1|15|TRBJ2-5|TRBD2
TGCAGTGCTCTTAAGGAGCGGGGGGTCAACAATGAGCAGTACTTC
CSALKERGVNNEQYF
>-|TRBV3-1|16|TRBJ1-2|-
TGTGCCAGCAGCCAAGTCGGCCGGACCGTTAACTATGGCTACACCTTC
CASSQVGRTVNYGYTF
>-|TRBV29-1|17|TRBJ2-1|-
TGCAGCGTTGATACTTCCCAAGACTCGAGCTCCTACAATGAGCAGTTCTTC
CSVDTSQDSSSYNEQFF
>few|TRBV5-1|11|TRBJ1-2|-
TGCGCCACCACGGATGGGGATGGCTACACCTTC
CATTDGDGYTF
>-|TRBV6-6|16|TRBJ2-3|-
TGTGCCAGCAGTTACGCAGCGGCCTCCCCCACAGATACGCAGTATTTT
CASSYAAASPTDTQYF
>-|TRBV20-1|15|TRBJ2-3|-
TGCAGTGCTAGAGATTCGAGGGCCGGGACAGATACGCAGTATTTT
CSARDSRAGTDTQYF
>-|TRBV30|12|TRBJ2-3|-
TGTGCCTGGAGTGTTGGGCTTTCTACGCAGTATTTT
CAWSVGLSTQYF
>few|TRBV7-9|14|TRBJ1-1|-
TGTGCCAGCAGCTTAGTACAGGGTTACATTGAAGCTTTCTTT
CASSLVQGYIEAFF
>few|TRBV4-1|18|TRBJ2-1|-
TGCGCCAGCAGCCAAGCCTCGTCGGGACTCCCCTTTAACAATGAGCAGTTCTTC
CASSQASSGLPFNNEQFF